The T cell receptor beta chain described here comes from a study of blood T cell repertoires in COVID-19. Study details: Specimens from acute and convalescent COVID-19 originated in the United States, Italy and Spain. Nucleic acid was either cDNA or gDNA, and it came from T cells, B-cell-depleted T cells, or PBMCs.

This CDR3 region has 15 residues. The V gene's germline CDR1 is SGHTA and CDR2 FQGNSA. The J segment lost 4 bases and the V segment lost 5 bases, leaving 6 bases of the junction unmatched. Per the original methods: Reference gene primer amplification yielded estimated nucleated cell counts. Sequencing was performed with immunoSEQ multiplex PCR; in TCRdb, only in-frame clones are kept and a portion is missing. The DNA gave D and trimming, while V, J and clone size come from that table. The table lists about 100,000 clones, about 88% of them singletons, with 2% to 2.5% in the top ten. The V and J genes are TRBV7-2 and TRBJ2-1; TRBD2 agrees at 9 bases. The sequenced sample was peripheral blood. This receptor was obtained from a human donor in a cohort sampled during active COVID-19. CDR3 DNA sequence: TGTGCCAGCAGCGAATCGACTAGCGGATACAATGAGCAGTTCTTC. It yields the protein CASSESTSGYNEQFF.